This T cell receptor (beta chain) emerged from a study of blood T cell repertoires in COVID-19. Study overall: Collection of acute and convalescent COVID-19 samples took place in the United States, Italy and Spain. Sources were T cells, B-cell-depleted T cells, or PBMCs; the material itself was cDNA or gDNA.

The CDR3 runs 12 residues. Note on this clone: Relative to the germline gene, one junction end is altered; a read error may explain this.

Authors' methods: By means of reference gene primer amplification, nucleated cell counts were estimated. The data were produced by immunoSEQ multiplex PCR, yet TCRdb's version contains in-frame clones alone and is incomplete. V and J calls and clone size follow that table, whereas D and trimming were derived from the DNA. The table shows fewer than 50,000 clones, with approximately 85% occurring only once. This rearrangement joins TRBV12-3 or TRBV12-4 to TRBJ1-2, with D possibly being TRBD1 (6 bases). The TCR originated in a woman aged 80 or over with acute or convalescent COVID-19. What was sequenced was peripheral blood. The CDR3 sequence: CASSSGTLQTHF. The CDR3 nucleotides are TGTGCCAGCAGTAGCGGGACACTCCAAACTCACTTC.